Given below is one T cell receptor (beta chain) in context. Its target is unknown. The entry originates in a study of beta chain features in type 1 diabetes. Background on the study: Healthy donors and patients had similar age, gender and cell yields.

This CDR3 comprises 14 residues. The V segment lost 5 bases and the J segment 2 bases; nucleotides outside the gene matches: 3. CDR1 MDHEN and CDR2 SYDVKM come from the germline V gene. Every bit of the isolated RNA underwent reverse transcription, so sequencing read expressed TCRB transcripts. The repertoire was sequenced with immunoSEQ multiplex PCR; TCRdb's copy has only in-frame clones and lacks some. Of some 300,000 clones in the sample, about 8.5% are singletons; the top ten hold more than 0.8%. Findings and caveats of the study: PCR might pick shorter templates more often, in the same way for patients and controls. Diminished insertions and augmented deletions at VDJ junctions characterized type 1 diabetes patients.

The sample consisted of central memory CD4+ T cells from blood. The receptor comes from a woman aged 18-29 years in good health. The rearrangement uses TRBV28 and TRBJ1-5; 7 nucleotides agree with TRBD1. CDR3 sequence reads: CASSGQGGNQPQHF. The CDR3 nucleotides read TGTGCCAGCAGTGGGCAGGGGGGCAATCAGCCCCAGCATTTT.